These 24 T cell receptor beta chains originate from one sample sequenced in a study of spatial heterogeneity in lung cancer. Time point meaning: sample taken at primary tumor resection. Whole RNA was taken from tumor, nontumor lung or frozen PBMC; it was then sequenced unsorted. TCRdb processed the 5' RACE reads anew with MiXCR; each CDR3 protein has one entry. There are some 15,000 distinct CDR3 sequences in the sample; 11% to 15% occur only once, and approximately 37% lies in the top ten. This material consisted of PBMCs, taken at surgery. These receptors came from a male donor with early-stage non-small cell lung cancer.

This chain uses TRBV29-1 with TRBJ2-5; D unresolved. The CDR3 totals 13 residues. V was clipped by 6 bases and J by 4 bases, with 15 bases between them. In germline, CDR1 is SQVTM, CDR2 ANQGSEA. As DNA, the CDR3 is TGCAGCGTGAAGGAGAGACAAAGAGAGACCCAGTACTTC. Its protein product is CSVKERQRETQYF.

V gene TRBV12-3 or TRBV12-4 combines with J gene TRBJ1-5, with D maybe TRBD1 (5 bases). This CDR3 has 15 residues. Trimming stripped 5 bases from V and 6 bases from J, with 17 bases between. The CDR3, as DNA: TGTGCCAGCAGTGACCTAGCAGGGATAGGTCAGCCCCAGCATTTT. Translated, it gives CASSDLAGIGQPQHF.

This clonotype was seen more than once but under ten times. The genes are TRBV7-9 and TRBJ1-1; D is undetermined. V was shortened by 1 base and J by 2 bases, with 8 bases between the two germline ends. This CDR3 comprises 14 residues. Germline assignment: CDR1 SEHNR and CDR2 FQNEAQ (reference sequence). The CDR3 DNA follows: TGTGCCAGCAGCTTAGGACATGCCAACACTGAAGCTTTCTTT. This translates into CASSLGHANTEAFF.

The chain employs TRBV15 and TRBJ2-1; the match to TRBD1 covers 9 bases. The CDR3 consists of 16 residues. V lost 5 bases, J lost 3 bases, and 8 bases stayed unmatched. The germline CDR1 and CDR2 sequences are LNHNV and YYDKDF (reference sequence). The CDR3 spells CATSGTGSLVYNEQFF. For the CDR3, the DNA is TGTGCCACCAGCGGGACAGGGTCCCTCGTCTACAATGAGCAGTTCTTC.

The chain joins TRBV7-2 to TRBJ1-2, with TRBD1 matching 8 bases. The germline CDR1 and CDR2 sequences are SGHTA and FQGNSA. The CDR3 loop spans 16 amino acids. J gave up 1 base and V 5 bases, and 9 bases lay outside the gene matches. For the CDR3, the DNA is TGTGCCAGCAGCCCGCGGACAGGGCGGGTTAACTATGGCTACACCTTC. This gives the protein CASSPRTGRVNYGYTF.

The chain is built from TRBV2 and TRBJ1-1, with 7 bases aligning to TRBD1. V was clipped by 6 bases and J by 3 bases; unmatched bases: 7. CDR1 and CDR2 from the germline V gene are SNHLY and FYNNEI. The CDR3 has 14 residues. The CDR3 DNA is TGTGCCAGCAGGAGGGACAGAGAATACACTGAAGCTTTCTTT. Protein product: CASRRDREYTEAFF.

This clonotype was seen repeatedly, ten times or more. The chain joins TRBV5-1 to TRBJ2-6, with no clear D. Germline values: CDR1 SGHRS, CDR2 YFSETQ. The CDR3 runs 17 residues. The V and J ends lost 0 bases and 0 bases respectively, with 10 bases between them. CDR3 sequence: CASSLEGGRSGANVLTF. As DNA, the CDR3 is TGCGCCAGCAGCTTGGAAGGCGGCCGCTCTGGGGCCAACGTCCTGACTTTC.

The chain uses TRBV28 and TRBJ2-3; 13 positions agree with TRBD2. The germline V gene encodes CDR1 MDHEN and CDR2 SYDVKM. Trimming at V came to 5 bases and at J to 3 bases, leaving 5 bases not matched to a gene. The CDR3 runs to 16 residues. The DNA of the CDR3 is TGTGCCAGCAGTCAGGGACTAGCGGGGATGACAGATACGCAGTATTTT. Its translation: CASSQGLAGMTDTQYF.

This clonotype was counted ten times or more. The DNA for the CDR3 is TGTGCCAGCAGCTCCTCGGAGCTCTACGAGCAGTACTTC. The encoded protein is CASSSSELYEQYF. The chain is built from TRBV7-9 and TRBJ2-7; D call uncertain. V lost 4 bases to trimming and J lost 3 bases, with 10 bases between them. The length of the CDR3 is 13 residues. CDR1 is SEHNR and CDR2 is FQNEAQ in the germline V gene (reference sequence). The full variable domain, completed using reference TRBV7-9 and TRBJ2-7, is DTGVSQNPRHKITKRGQNVTFRCDPISEHNRLYWYRQTLGQGPEFLTYFQNEAQLEKSRLLSDRFSAERPKGSFSTLEIQRTEQGDSAMYLCASSSSELYEQYFGPGTRLTVT.

This chain joins TRBV27 and TRBJ2-5; TRBD2 agrees at 8 bases. Trimming cost V 6 bases and J 5 bases; bases outside gene matches: 17. The CDR3 has 17 residues. Germline V CDR1 and CDR2: MNHEY, SMNVEV (reference sequence). The CDR3 coding sequence is TGTGCCAGCAGCCCCGAGGAAAGCGGGGGAAGGTTGGAGACCCAGTACTTC. It encodes CASSPEESGGRLETQYF.

This CDR3 is CASTSGQGNQPQHF. As DNA, the CDR3 is TGTGCCAGTACCTCGGGACAGGGCAATCAGCCCCAGCATTTT. The chain links TRBV19 to TRBJ1-5, with TRBD1 matching over 8 bases. From germline, CDR1 is LNHDA and CDR2 SQIVND (reference sequence). The CDR3 is 14 amino acids. With V trimmed by 7 bases and J by 2 bases, 4 bases remained unmatched.

This clonotype was observed at least ten times. V is TRBV4-3 and J is TRBJ2-1, with D maybe TRBD1 (5 bases). Germline assignment: CDR1 LGHNA and CDR2 YSLEER. Trimming took off 0 bases at V and 0 bases at J, with 6 bases between the two ends. The CDR3 length is 15 residues. The chain's CDR3 is CASSQEGRSYNEQFF. The CDR3 DNA is TGCGCCAGCAGCCAAGAGGGGCGCTCCTACAATGAGCAGTTCTTC.

The chain recombines TRBV7-2 with TRBJ2-3; 8 bases fit TRBD2. CDR3 size: 16 residues. With 3 bases clipped from V and 5 bases from J, the junction kept 10 bases outside the gene matches. CDR1 SGHTA and CDR2 FQGNSA come from the germline V gene. CDR3 sequence (DNA): TGTGCCAGCAGCTTTCTGAGGCGGGGGGCCAAAGATACGCAGTATTTT. It codes for CASSFLRRGAKDTQYF.

This clonotype was seen ten or more times. The chain joins TRBV6-2 or TRBV6-3 to TRBJ1-1, with D unresolved. Trimming stripped 2 bases from V and 4 bases from J, with 11 bases between. The CDR3 is 14 amino acids. CDR1 and CDR2 from the germline V gene are MNHEY and SVGEGT. The CDR3 DNA sequence: TGTGCCAGCAGTTACAGAGACTGGGGCACTGAAGCTTTCTTT. Its protein is CASSYRDWGTEAFF.

The chain couples TRBV11-2 to TRBJ2-1, with D unclear. This CDR3 has 15 amino acids. The ends were cut back, 4 bases at V and 1 base at J, with 11 bases in the middle. Germline values: CDR1 SGHAT, CDR2 FQNNGV. The CDR3 protein is CASSSYSWSYNEQFF. In nucleotides, the CDR3 is TGTGCCAGCAGCTCGTATAGCTGGTCCTACAATGAGCAGTTCTTC.

The sample holds many counts of this clonotype. CDR3 sequence reads: CSVQGQGGTGELFF. Here the CDR3 DNA reads TGCAGCGTTCAAGGACAGGGGGGCACCGGGGAGCTGTTTTTT. The genes are TRBV29-1 and TRBJ2-2; 10 bases map to TRBD1. From germline, CDR1 is SQVTM and CDR2 ANQGSEA. V shed 5 bases, J shed 4 bases, and the junction held 4 bases outside the gene matches. The CDR3 totals 14 residues.

The chain combines TRBV29-1 with TRBJ1-2, with unresolved D. CDR1 SQVTM and CDR2 ANQGSEA come from the germline V gene. This CDR3 comprises 11 residues. V gave up 5 bases and J gave up 1 base, with 5 bases separating them. In nucleotides, the CDR3 is TGCAGCGTTTTCGGTAACTATGGCTACACCTTC. Its protein product is CSVFGNYGYTF. Complete variable domain (other parts from reference TRBV29-1 and TRBJ1-2): SAVISQKPSRDICQRGTSLTIQCQVDSQVTMMFWYRQQPGQSLTLIATANQGSEATYESGFVIDKFPISRPNLTFSTLTVSNMSPEDSSIYLCSVFGNYGYTFGSGTRLTVV.

The chain is built from TRBV11-1 and TRBJ1-4; no clear D. The CDR3 is 15 amino acids. Germline loops: CDR1 SGHAT, CDR2 FQDESV (reference sequence). Deletions cut 7 bases from V and 4 bases from J, with 16 bases between. CDR3 loop: CASTRTDGINEKLFF. The CDR3 DNA sequence: TGTGCCAGCACCCGAACGGACGGAATTAATGAAAAACTGTTTTTT.

In this sample, this clonotype turned up once. This may arise from a read error, as a much more abundant clone is one base away. The rearrangement uses TRBV29-1 and TRBJ2-3, with 8 positions matching TRBD1. There are 13 residues in the CDR3. CDR1 SQVTM and CDR2 ANQGSEA come from the germline V gene. CDR3: CSVRQGLTDAQYF. As DNA, the CDR3 is TGCAGCGTACGACAGGGGCTCACAGATGCGCAGTATTTT.

V is TRBV20-1 and J is TRBJ2-5, with TRBD1 identical over 9 bases. V gave up 2 bases and J gave up 3 bases; unmatched junction bases: 13. The CDR3 has 17 amino acids. The germline V gene encodes CDR1 DFQATT and CDR2 SNEGSKA (reference sequence). The CDR3 loop reads CSARSVYTGGAEETQYF. DNA of the CDR3: TGCAGTGCTAGATCTGTCTATACAGGGGGCGCAGAAGAGACCCAGTACTTC.

This clonotype was seen only a few times. This chain joins TRBV5-1 and TRBJ2-2; D is perhaps TRBD1 (5 bases). This CDR3 spans 18 amino acids. Germline CDR1 reads SGHRS; CDR2 reads YFSETQ. The V end lost 0 bases, the J end lost 4 bases, and 19 bases lay between the germline ends. CDR3 DNA sequence: TGCGCCAGCAGCTTGGCCTTTTCTCGACGGCAGGGCACCGGGGAGCTGTTTTTT. Protein product: CASSLAFSRRQGTGELFF. The full variable domain, completed using reference TRBV5-1 and TRBJ2-2, is KAGVTQTPRYLIKTRGQQVTLSCSPISGHRSVSWYQQTPGQGLQFLFEYFSETQRNKGNFPGRFSGRQFSNSRSEMNVSTLELGDSALYLCASSLAFSRRQGTGELFFGEGSRLTVL.

The rearrangement uses TRBV7-8 and TRBJ2-4; D is uncertain. V lost 4 bases to trimming and J lost 11 bases, with 15 bases between them. The CDR3 length is 13 residues. CDR1 is SGHVS, CDR2 FQNEAQ, per germline. CDR3 in DNA: TGTGCCAGCAGCTCCGGCATAGAGGCAGTTCAGTACTTC. Translated: CASSSGIEAVQYF.

The chain has TRBV4-2 and TRBJ2-7; no clear D gene. V dropped 0 bases and J dropped 3 bases, with 6 bases sitting between them. The CDR3 length is 13 residues. CDR1 is LGHNA, CDR2 YNFKEQ, per germline. The CDR3 sequence is CASSQDLGYEQYF. The CDR3 bases are TGTGCCAGCAGCCAAGATTTGGGCTACGAGCAGTACTTC.

V is TRBV14 and J is TRBJ1-6; D gene uncertain. CDR3 length: 13 amino acids. The ends were cut back, 8 bases at V and 6 bases at J, with 11 bases in the middle. The germline CDR1 and CDR2 sequences are SGHDN and FVKESK. The CDR3 bases are TGTGCCAGCGGATGGTCGGCTAATTCACCCCTCCACTTT. Residues: CASGWSANSPLHF.